This T cell receptor (beta chain) is from a study of CD8 T cells in ankylosing spondylitis (dated by TCRdb to the late 2010s). General notes on the study: The study set out to find disease-linked TCR variants by profiling T cell receptor beta repertoires in ankylosing spondylitis patients and healthy donors. The full study cohort was made up of about two dozen ankylosing spondylitis patients and about a hundred healthy donors. Peripheral blood was sampled, and synovial fluid was also collected from ankylosing spondylitis patients.

A remark on this clonotype: Its antigen is currently not known. The junction and the germline gene differ at one end; a read error may be behind it.

What the authors observed across the whole study: The disease-linked clones were reported to be significantly enriched in matched synovial fluid samples from ankylosing spondylitis patients. In peripheral blood, the disease-linked clones were found at relatively low frequencies and had a CD8+ phenotype. Blood from ankylosing spondylitis patients appeared to be characterized by a TCR beta motif composed of roughly eight highly homologous amino acid variants. Some of the motif variants had been reported before in the synovial fluid and blood of reactive arthritis patients, a finding that suggests common disease-initiation mechanisms.

TCRdb shows the sequencer as Illumina HiSeq 2500. Quantitative 5'-RACE with molecular barcodes was the method used to prepare the TCR beta libraries. The paper's data handling went like this. A new computational method based on a probabilistic model of VDJ rearrangement was used to identify disease-linked TCR variants. Starting from the raw public reads, TCRdb applied fastp trimming at Q25, assembled clones with MiXCR and retained in-frame beta chains. Identical CDR3 proteins give one entry, which carries the most common genes and DNA. These V and J calls originate from TCRdb's pipeline instead of the authors' own analysis. The sample has roughly 470,000 distinct CDR3 sequences on record, approximately 26% of them singletons. Of the sample, about 1% falls within the top ten clones. The receptor comes from a male donor with ankylosing spondylitis. Sequenced material: blood, either unsorted or a sorted T cell fraction (not recorded which).

The CDR3 protein sequence reads: CASTRDRYNEQFF. The sequence in DNA is TGCGCCAGCACCCGTGACAGATACAATGAGCAGTTCTTC. The chain is assembled from TRBV12-3 or TRBV12-4 and TRBJ2-1; the D gene is perhaps TRBD1, from 5 matching bases. From cysteine to phenylalanine, the CDR3 is 13 amino acids long. The CDR3 DNA has 39 bases and is translated from base 1.